This TCR beta chain was found in a study of cytomegalovirus exposure and HLA in healthy donors. Study background: Approximately 85 million unique TCRs from HLA-typed donors were held in an early data release. General study results and limits: It was 150 or so TCR beta chains that were listed as cytomegalovirus-associated. TCR association rates varied by HLA locus in a later analysis, with DRB1 highest and HLA-C lowest. Most of the TCR beta V segments (in an earlier analysis) were productive either about 87% or about 30% of the time.

With respect to this clone: Antigen: not known.

Unmatched junction bases numbered 3, after V lost 0 bases and J lost 3 bases. The germline CDR1 and CDR2 sequences are KGHSH and LQKENI. The CDR3 extends over 16 amino acids. With 60 Vbeta and 13 Jbeta primers, the PCR was carried out. Assay used: immunoSEQ multiplex PCR; TCRdb lists only in-frame clones, some missing. The sample consists of tens of thousands of clones, approximately 90% of them appearing once. This clonotype was sampled from a woman aged 40 to 49 in good health and CMV-seropositive. J is TRBJ2-1 and V is TRBV18; the match to TRBD2 covers 9 bases. The sequenced sample consisted of PBMCs. The CDR3 nucleotides read TGTGCCAGCTCACCACCCTCTAGCGGGGACTACAATGAGCAGTTCTTC. Amino acids: CASSPPSSGDYNEQFF.